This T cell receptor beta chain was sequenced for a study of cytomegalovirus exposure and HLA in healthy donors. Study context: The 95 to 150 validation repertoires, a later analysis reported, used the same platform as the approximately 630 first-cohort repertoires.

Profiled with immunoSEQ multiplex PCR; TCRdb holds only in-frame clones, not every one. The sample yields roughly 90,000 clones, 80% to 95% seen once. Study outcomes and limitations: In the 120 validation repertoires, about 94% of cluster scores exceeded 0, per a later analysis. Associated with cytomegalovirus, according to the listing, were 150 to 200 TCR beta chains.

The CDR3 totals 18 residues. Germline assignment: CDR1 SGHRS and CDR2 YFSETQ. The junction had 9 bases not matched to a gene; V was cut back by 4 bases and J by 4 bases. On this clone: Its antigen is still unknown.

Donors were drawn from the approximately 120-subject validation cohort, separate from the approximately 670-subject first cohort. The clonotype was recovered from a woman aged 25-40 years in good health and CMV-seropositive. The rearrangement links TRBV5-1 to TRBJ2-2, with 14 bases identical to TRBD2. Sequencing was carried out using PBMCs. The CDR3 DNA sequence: TGCGCCAGCAGCACGCCCCCGGGACTAGCGGGAGTCACCGGGGAGCTGTTTTTT. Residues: CASSTPPGLAGVTGELFF.